The 21 T cell receptor beta chains given below trace back to one sample, sequenced in a study of human T cells and chemical hapten exposure. TCRdb re-analysed the 5' RACE reads in MiXCR, keeping a single row per CDR3 protein. The sample contains roughly 120,000 distinct CDR3 sequences, 15% to 20% of which appear only once. Unfractionated whole blood was the source of the extracted total RNA. These TCRs come from a human donor in good health.

This clonotype was detected a few times. This sequence joins TRBV6-5 and TRBJ2-3; D remains unclear. The V gene lost 2 bases and the J gene lost 6 bases, with 6 bases spanning the gap. The CDR3 loop spans 12 amino acids. CDR1 and CDR2 (germline): MNHEY, SVGAGI. CDR3 in amino acids: CASSYTRDTQYF. For the CDR3, the DNA is TGTGCCAGCAGTTACACCCGCGATACGCAGTATTTT.

This clonotype has a count of ten or more. The rearrangement uses TRBV3-1 and TRBJ2-3; D may be TRBD1 (5 bases). The CDR3 sequence is 14 residues long. Trimming removed 4 bases from V and 2 bases from J, with 10 bases in between. CDR1 is LGHDT, CDR2 YNNKEL, per germline (reference sequence). The CDR3 loop reads CASSRARVTDTQYF. The DNA for the CDR3 is TGTGCCAGCAGCCGGGCCAGGGTCACAGATACGCAGTATTTT.

The V and J genes are TRBV6-1 and TRBJ2-7; 7 bases match TRBD2. Trimming cost V 0 bases and J 4 bases; bases outside gene matches: 15. The CDR3 is 18 amino acids. Germline-derived CDR1 and CDR2 are MNHNS and SASEGT. CDR3 loop: CASSEAPRASGVYYEQYF. DNA of the CDR3: TGTGCCAGCAGTGAAGCGCCGCGGGCTAGCGGTGTATATTACGAGCAGTACTTC.

The rearrangement links TRBV9 to TRBJ2-1; D is uncertain. Germline V CDR1 and CDR2: SGDLS, YYNGEE. The CDR3 totals 14 residues. V was pared by 0 bases and J by 0 bases, with 4 bases between. The CDR3 protein is CASSVASSYNEQFF. CDR3 bases: TGTGCCAGCAGCGTAGCGAGCTCCTACAATGAGCAGTTCTTC. Looking up the rest from reference TRBV9 and TRBJ2-1 gives the full variable domain: DSGVTQTPKHLITATGQRVTLRCSPRSGDLSVYWYQQSLDQGLQFLIQYYNGEERAKGNILERFSAQQFPDLHSELNLSSLELGDSALYFCASSVASSYNEQFFGPGTRLTVL.

V and J are TRBV28 and TRBJ2-7; 8 positions agree with TRBD2. CDR1 is MDHEN and CDR2 is SYDVKM in the germline V gene. CDR3 length: 15 amino acids. This CDR3 reads CVAGVNSGTTYEQYF. The CDR3 coding sequence is TGTGTCGCCGGGGTCAATAGCGGGACCACCTACGAGCAGTACTTC.

V gene TRBV30 combines with J gene TRBJ2-5; 8 bases map to TRBD1. This CDR3 has 12 amino acids. V lost 5 bases to trimming and J lost 5 bases; unmatched junction nucleotides: 4. Germline lookup yields CDR1 GTSNPN and CDR2 SVGIG (reference sequence). The CDR3 nucleotides are TGTGCCTGGGGCACAGGGGGGGAGACCCAGTACTTC. Its protein product is CAWGTGGETQYF.

The CDR3 DNA is TGCAGTGCTAGGTGGGTCAGCGGGAGCCGTCCCTACGAGCAGTACTTC. Protein: CSARWVSGSRPYEQYF. The V call is TRBV20-1, the J call TRBJ2-7, with 8 bases that match TRBD2. V trimming: 3 bases; J trimming: 2 bases; junction bases outside the gene matches: 12. The germline gives CDR1 DFQATT, CDR2 SNEGSKA (reference sequence). There are 16 residues in the CDR3.

This clonotype was detected only a few times. The rearrangement links TRBV4-1 to TRBJ1-6; D is undetermined. Germline CDR1 and CDR2: MGHRA and YSYEKL. Trimming shortened V by 6 bases and J by 8 bases, and 14 bases separated the two germline ends. This CDR3 region has 14 residues. The CDR3 nucleotides are TGCGCCAGCAGACGTATTGGCGGTTATTCACCCCTCCACTTT. Amino acid sequence: CASRRIGGYSPLHF.

This clonotype has just a few counts. The chain employs TRBV12-3 or TRBV12-4 and TRBJ1-6, with no clear D. V was cut by 7 bases and J by 9 bases, with 16 bases left in between. This CDR3 has 14 amino acids. The CDR3 region is CASTLGGVSSPLHF. CDR3 nucleotide sequence: TGTGCCAGCACCCTGGGTGGGGTTTCTTCACCCCTCCACTTT.

The chain couples TRBV5-1 to TRBJ2-1; weak D call: TRBD2 (6 bases). Germline assignment: CDR1 SGHRS and CDR2 YFSETQ. Trimming left V 3 bases short and J 9 bases short, with 19 bases between. The CDR3 loop spans 15 amino acids. CDR3 bases: TGCGCCAGCAGCTCCCCCCACGGAGGGTCGGCTGAGCAGTTCTTC. Its protein is CASSSPHGGSAEQFF.

This clonotype was seen only a few times. This rearrangement joins TRBV5-1 to TRBJ2-2; 7 bases are a match to TRBD1. The length of the CDR3 is 15 residues. The junction had 9 bases not matched to a gene; V was cut back by 4 bases and J by 6 bases. Germline V gene lookup returns CDR1 SGHRS and CDR2 YFSETQ. The DNA of the CDR3 is TGCGCCAGCAGCCCGAACAGGGGTCGACCCGGGGAGCTGTTTTTT. It yields the protein CASSPNRGRPGELFF.

This clonotype was recorded a few times. The CDR3 coding sequence is TGCGCCAGCAGCTTGGCGCAGCTGAGCACAGATACGCAGTATTTT. Translation: CASSLAQLSTDTQYF. J is TRBJ2-3 and V is TRBV5-1, with D hard to call. V lost 0 bases and J lost 0, with 8 bases in between. The CDR3 loop spans 15 amino acids. Germline CDR1 SGHRS, CDR2 YFSETQ. The variable domain in full, completed from reference TRBV5-1 and TRBJ2-3, reads KAGVTQTPRYLIKTRGQQVTLSCSPISGHRSVSWYQQTPGQGLQFLFEYFSETQRNKGNFPGRFSGRQFSNSRSEMNVSTLELGDSALYLCASSLAQLSTDTQYFGPGTRLTVL.

The J gene is TRBJ2-1, the V gene TRBV20-1, with 8 positions matching TRBD2. V lost 0 bases, J lost 0 bases, and 16 bases stayed unmatched. This CDR3 is built from 20 residues. Germline V gene data show CDR1 as DFQATT and CDR2 as SNEGSKA (reference sequence). The CDR3 loop is CSARDTLAGPSGISYNEQFF. The CDR3, as DNA: TGCAGTGCTAGAGATACGCTAGCGGGCCCGTCTGGGATCTCCTACAATGAGCAGTTCTTC.

The chain has TRBV5-1 and TRBJ2-1; TRBD2 matches at 14 bases. The trim removed 3 bases at V and 5 bases at J, leaving 4 bases unmatched. The CDR3 totals 16 residues. CDR1 SGHRS and CDR2 YFSETQ come from the germline V gene. In DNA, the CDR3 is TGCGCCAGCAGCTCGGGACTAGCGGGGGACAACAATGAGCAGTTCTTC. Protein product: CASSSGLAGDNNEQFF.

This chain joins TRBV2 and TRBJ2-7, with a possible D match to TRBD1 (5 bases). Between the trimmed V and J ends, which lost 6 bases and 3 bases, there was a span of 6 bases. Germline values: CDR1 SNHLY, CDR2 FYNNEI. This CDR3 has 11 amino acids. CDR3 nucleotide sequence: TGTGCCAGCAGCAGGGTCTACGAGCAGTACTTC. Its translation: CASSRVYEQYF.

The gene calls are TRBV20-1 and TRBJ1-5; D is possibly TRBD1 (5 bases). Germline loops: CDR1 DFQATT, CDR2 SNEGSKA (reference sequence). Trimming shortened V by 4 bases and J by 4 bases, and 14 bases separated the two germline ends. The CDR3 extends over 14 amino acids. For the CDR3, the DNA is TGCAGTGCTAAAATGCAGGGCGAAAATCAGCCCCAGCATTTT. Translating gives CSAKMQGENQPQHF.

This clonotype was counted a single time. The chain carries TRBV28 and TRBJ1-3; D gene uncertain. The CDR3 covers 14 residues. CDR1 is MDHEN and CDR2 is SYDVKM in the germline V gene. Trimming left V 3 bases short and J 2 bases short, with 8 bases between. CDR3 nucleotides: TGTGCCAGCAGTTTTTGGGTCCCTGGAAACACCATATATTTT. Protein: CASSFWVPGNTIYF.

The sample holds a few counts of this clonotype. The chain is built from TRBV28 and TRBJ1-6, with TRBD1 as a possible D gene (5 bases). Trimming cost V 4 bases and J 6 bases, with 10 bases left between them. Germline V CDR1 and CDR2: MDHEN, SYDVKM. The CDR3 is 14 amino acids. The CDR3 DNA reads as TGTGCCAGCAGTTCGGGACGTTCTAATTCACCCCTCCACTTT. This codes for CASSSGRSNSPLHF.

This chain links TRBV6-5 with TRBJ2-3; either TRBD1 or TRBD2 may fit D (7 bases each). Germline assignment: CDR1 MNHEY and CDR2 SVGAGI. Between the trimmed V and J ends, which lost 6 bases and 1 base, there was a span of 17 bases. This CDR3 is 16 amino acids long. The CDR3 spells CASRGTQGRGTDTQYF. Here the CDR3 DNA reads TGTGCCAGCAGGGGGACACAGGGGAGGGGCACAGATACGCAGTATTTT.

The table lists this clonotype with a few counts. The chain has TRBV7-3 and TRBJ1-1; TRBD1 is a possible D gene (5 bases). Germline V CDR1 and CDR2: SGHTA, FQGTGA. Trimming removed 4 bases from V and 7 bases from J, with 10 bases in between. The CDR3 contains 12 residues. The CDR3 DNA is TGTGCCAGCAGCTCAGAGAGGGGTGAAGCTTTCTTT. It is translated as CASSSERGEAFF.

This clonotype turned up a few times. This chain joins TRBV2 and TRBJ1-6, with TRBD1 identical over 9 bases. The CDR3 has 15 residues. V gave up 5 bases and J gave up 8 bases; unmatched junction bases: 7. The germline CDR1 and CDR2 sequences are SNHLY and FYNNEI. CDR3 sequence (DNA): TGTGCCAGCAGTTTCTCCTGGACAGGGGATTCACCCCTCCACTTT. This encodes CASSFSWTGDSPLHF.